Listed below are T cell receptor beta chains from one sample, sequenced in a study of T cells after yellow fever vaccination. TCRdb ran MiXCR on the 5' RACE reads and lists one entry per CDR3 protein. The sample lists hundreds of thousands of distinct CDR3 sequences, around an eighth occurring once. This material consisted of CD4+ T cells sorted from PBMCs, taken 15 days after the yellow fever booster vaccination. The receptors come from a man aged 18 to 29 who received the YFV17D yellow fever vaccine. The CDR3 runs from the conserved cysteine through the conserved F or W. The D gene is left open where the match is weak. Expanded clones get a size class; other rows say once, few or many, or leave the size out.

v_call: TRBV7-8; d_call: TRBD2; j_call: TRBJ2-1; clone_size: NA; cdr3_aa: CASSFWTSEVSEQFF; cdr3_nt: TGTGCCAGCAGCTTTTGGACTAGCGAGGTGAGTGAGCAGTTCTTC
v_call: TRBV12-3/TRBV12-4; d_call: TRBD1; j_call: TRBJ1-2; clone_size: NA; cdr3_aa: CASSPPTGGGYGYTF; cdr3_nt: TGTGCCAGCAGCCCGCCGACAGGGGGGGGCTATGGCTACACCTTC
v_call: TRBV2; d_call: NA; j_call: TRBJ2-6; clone_size: NA; cdr3_aa: CASAQRRLSSGANVLTF; cdr3_nt: TGTGCCAGCGCCCAAAGAAGGTTAAGCTCTGGGGCCAACGTCCTGACTTTC
v_call: TRBV5-1; d_call: TRBD1; j_call: TRBJ1-6; clone_size: NA; cdr3_aa: CASSRTGFGSYNSPLHF; cdr3_nt: TGCGCCAGCAGTCGGACAGGGTTCGGATCCTATAATTCACCCCTCCACTTT
v_call: TRBV7-2; d_call: TRBD1; j_call: TRBJ2-3; clone_size: few; cdr3_aa: CASSLWDSRMNTQYF; cdr3_nt: TGTGCCAGCAGCTTATGGGACAGTCGGATGAATACGCAGTATTTT
v_call: TRBV6-5; d_call: NA; j_call: TRBJ1-4; clone_size: few; cdr3_aa: CASSRFSQGIYEKLFF; cdr3_nt: TGTGCCAGCAGTCGTTTTAGCCAGGGAATATATGAAAAACTGTTTTTT
v_call: TRBV7-3; d_call: NA; j_call: TRBJ1-5; clone_size: many; cdr3_aa: CASSPDRHTYFSNQPQHF; cdr3_nt: TGTGCCAGCAGCCCGGACAGACACACCTACTTCAGCAATCAGCCCCAGCATTTT
v_call: TRBV7-2; d_call: NA; j_call: TRBJ2-2; clone_size: many; cdr3_aa: CASSLTGGDGELFF; cdr3_nt: TGTGCCAGCAGCTTAACCGGGGGTGACGGGGAGCTGTTTTTT
v_call: TRBV4-2; d_call: NA; j_call: TRBJ1-5; clone_size: few; cdr3_aa: CASSQDGSSNQPQHF; cdr3_nt: TGTGCCAGCAGCCAAGACGGGTCGAGCAATCAGCCCCAGCATTTT
v_call: TRBV7-9; d_call: NA; j_call: TRBJ1-1; clone_size: many; cdr3_aa: CASTPGREGAFF; cdr3_nt: TGTGCCAGCACTCCTGGGAGGGAGGGAGCTTTCTTT
v_call: TRBV7-2; d_call: NA; j_call: TRBJ2-7; clone_size: many; cdr3_aa: CASSLTELYEQYF; cdr3_nt: TGTGCCAGCAGCTTAACAGAGCTCTACGAGCAGTACTTC
v_call: TRBV5-1; d_call: TRBD2; j_call: TRBJ2-5; clone_size: many; cdr3_aa: CASSLGASGKETQYF; cdr3_nt: TGCGCCAGCAGCTTGGGGGCTAGCGGAAAAGAGACCCAGTACTTC
v_call: TRBV5-1; d_call: TRBD1; j_call: TRBJ2-2; clone_size: NA; cdr3_aa: CASTSVTQGAITGELFF; cdr3_nt: TGCGCCAGCACCTCCGTCACGCAGGGGGCAATCACCGGGGAGCTGTTTTTT
v_call: TRBV5-1; d_call: NA; j_call: TRBJ2-1; clone_size: many; cdr3_aa: CASSDGVAYNEQFF; cdr3_nt: TGCGCCAGCAGTGACGGAGTCGCCTACAATGAGCAGTTCTTC